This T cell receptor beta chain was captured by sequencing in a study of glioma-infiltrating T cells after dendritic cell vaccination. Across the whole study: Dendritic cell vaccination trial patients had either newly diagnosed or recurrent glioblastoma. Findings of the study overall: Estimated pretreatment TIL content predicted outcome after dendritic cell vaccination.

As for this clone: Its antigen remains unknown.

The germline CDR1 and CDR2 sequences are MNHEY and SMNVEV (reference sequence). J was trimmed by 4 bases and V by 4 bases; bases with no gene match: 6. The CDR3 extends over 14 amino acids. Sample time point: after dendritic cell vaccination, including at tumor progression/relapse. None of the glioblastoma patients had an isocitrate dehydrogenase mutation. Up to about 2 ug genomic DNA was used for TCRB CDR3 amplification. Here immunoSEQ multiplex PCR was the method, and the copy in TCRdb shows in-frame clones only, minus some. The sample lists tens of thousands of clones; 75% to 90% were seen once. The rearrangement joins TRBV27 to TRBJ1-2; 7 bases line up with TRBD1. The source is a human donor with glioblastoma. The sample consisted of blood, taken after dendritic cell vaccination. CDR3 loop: CASSSGGQFYGYTF. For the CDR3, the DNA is TGTGCCAGCAGTTCCGGGGGACAGTTCTATGGCTACACCTTC.